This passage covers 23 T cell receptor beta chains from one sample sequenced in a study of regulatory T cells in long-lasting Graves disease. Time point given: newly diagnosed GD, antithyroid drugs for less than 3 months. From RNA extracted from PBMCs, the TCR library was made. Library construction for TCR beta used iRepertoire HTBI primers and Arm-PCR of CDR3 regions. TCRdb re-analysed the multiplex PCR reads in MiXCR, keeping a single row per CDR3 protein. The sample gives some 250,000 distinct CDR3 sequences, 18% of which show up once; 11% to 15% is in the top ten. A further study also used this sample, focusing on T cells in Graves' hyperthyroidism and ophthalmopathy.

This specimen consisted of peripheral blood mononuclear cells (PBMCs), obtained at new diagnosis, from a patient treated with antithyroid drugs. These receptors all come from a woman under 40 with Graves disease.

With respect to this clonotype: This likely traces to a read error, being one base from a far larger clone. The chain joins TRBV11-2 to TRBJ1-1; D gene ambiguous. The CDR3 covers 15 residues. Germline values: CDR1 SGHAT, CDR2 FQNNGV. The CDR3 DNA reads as TGTGCCAGCAGCCGAACAGCCGGTATGAACACTGAAGCTCTCTTT. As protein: CASSRTAGMNTEALF.

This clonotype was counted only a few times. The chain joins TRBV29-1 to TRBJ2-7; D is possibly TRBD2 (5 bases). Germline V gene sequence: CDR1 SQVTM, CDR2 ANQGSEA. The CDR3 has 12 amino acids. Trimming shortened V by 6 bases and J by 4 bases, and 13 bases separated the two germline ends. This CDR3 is CSVKLGLYEQYF. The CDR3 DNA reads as TGCAGCGTCAAACTAGGACTTTACGAGCAGTACTTC.

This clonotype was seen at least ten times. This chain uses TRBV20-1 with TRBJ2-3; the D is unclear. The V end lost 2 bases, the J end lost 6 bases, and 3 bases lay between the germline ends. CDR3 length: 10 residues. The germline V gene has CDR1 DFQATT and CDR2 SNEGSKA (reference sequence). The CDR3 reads CSARFDTQYF. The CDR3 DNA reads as TGCAGTGCTAGATTCGATACGCAGTATTTT.

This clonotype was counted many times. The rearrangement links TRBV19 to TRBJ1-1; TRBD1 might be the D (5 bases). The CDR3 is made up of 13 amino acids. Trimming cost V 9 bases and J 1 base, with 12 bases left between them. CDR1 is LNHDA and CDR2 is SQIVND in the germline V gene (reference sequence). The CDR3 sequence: CASSRRGNTEAFF. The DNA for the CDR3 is TGTGCCAGCAGCCGTAGGGGGAACACTGAAGCTTTCTTT.

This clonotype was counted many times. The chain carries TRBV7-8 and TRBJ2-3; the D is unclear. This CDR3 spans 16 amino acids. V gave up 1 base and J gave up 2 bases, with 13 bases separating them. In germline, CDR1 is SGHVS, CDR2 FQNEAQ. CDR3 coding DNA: TGTGCCAGCAGCTTAGTAGGGCAGACTCCCACAGATACGCAGTATTTT. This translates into CASSLVGQTPTDTQYF.

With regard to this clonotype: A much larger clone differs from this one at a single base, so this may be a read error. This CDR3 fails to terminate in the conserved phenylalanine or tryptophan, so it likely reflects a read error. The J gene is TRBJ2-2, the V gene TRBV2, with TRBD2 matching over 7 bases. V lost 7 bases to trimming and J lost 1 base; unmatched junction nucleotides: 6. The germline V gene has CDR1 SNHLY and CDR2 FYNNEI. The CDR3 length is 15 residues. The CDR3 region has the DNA TGTGCCAGCAAGGTATTAGCGGGGAACACCGGGGAGCTGTTTCTT. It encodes CASKVLAGNTGELFL.

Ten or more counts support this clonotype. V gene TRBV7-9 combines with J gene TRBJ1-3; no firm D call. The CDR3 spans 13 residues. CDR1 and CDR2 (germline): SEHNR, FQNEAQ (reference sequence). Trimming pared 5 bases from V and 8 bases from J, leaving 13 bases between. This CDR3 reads CASSEPTLDTIYF. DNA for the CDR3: TGTGCCAGCAGCGAGCCCACTCTGGACACCATATATTTT.

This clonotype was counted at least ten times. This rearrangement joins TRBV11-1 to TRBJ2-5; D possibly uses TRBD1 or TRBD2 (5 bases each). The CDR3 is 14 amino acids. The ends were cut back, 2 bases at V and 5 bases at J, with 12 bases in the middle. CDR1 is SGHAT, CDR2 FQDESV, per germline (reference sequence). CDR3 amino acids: CASSLTTWGETQYF. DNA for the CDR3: TGTGCCAGCAGCTTAACCACTTGGGGGGAGACCCAGTACTTC.

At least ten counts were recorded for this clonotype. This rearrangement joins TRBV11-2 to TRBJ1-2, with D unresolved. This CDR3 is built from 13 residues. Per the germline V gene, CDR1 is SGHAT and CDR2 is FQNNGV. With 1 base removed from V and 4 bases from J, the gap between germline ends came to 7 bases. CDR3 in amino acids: CASSLGVGYGYTF. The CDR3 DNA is TGTGCCAGCAGCTTAGGCGTGGGCTATGGCTACACCTTC.

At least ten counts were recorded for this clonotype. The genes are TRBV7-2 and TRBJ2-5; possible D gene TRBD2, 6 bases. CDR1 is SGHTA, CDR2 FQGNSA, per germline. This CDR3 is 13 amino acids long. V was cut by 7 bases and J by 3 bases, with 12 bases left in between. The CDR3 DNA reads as TGTGCCAGCACCCCTGGGGGGAAAGAGACCCAGTACTTC. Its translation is CASTPGGKETQYF.

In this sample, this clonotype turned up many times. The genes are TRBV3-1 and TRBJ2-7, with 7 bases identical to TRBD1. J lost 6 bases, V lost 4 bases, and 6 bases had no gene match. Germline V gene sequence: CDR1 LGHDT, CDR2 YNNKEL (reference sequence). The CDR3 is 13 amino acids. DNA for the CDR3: TGTGCCAGCAGCCCCTACAGGGGCCCCGAGCAGTACTTC. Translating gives CASSPYRGPEQYF.

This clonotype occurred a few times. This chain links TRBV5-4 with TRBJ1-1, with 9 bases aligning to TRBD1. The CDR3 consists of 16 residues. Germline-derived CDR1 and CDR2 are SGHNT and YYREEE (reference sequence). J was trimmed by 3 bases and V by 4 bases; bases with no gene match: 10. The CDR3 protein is CASSREGTGKDTEAFF. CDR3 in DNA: TGTGCCAGCAGCCGTGAGGGGACAGGGAAGGACACTGAAGCTTTCTTT.

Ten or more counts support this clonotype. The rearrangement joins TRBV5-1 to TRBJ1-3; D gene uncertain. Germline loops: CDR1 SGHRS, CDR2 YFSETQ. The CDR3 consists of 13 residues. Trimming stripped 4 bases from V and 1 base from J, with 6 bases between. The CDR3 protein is CASSPGSGNTIYF. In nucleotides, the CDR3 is TGCGCCAGCAGCCCGGGATCTGGAAACACCATATATTTT.

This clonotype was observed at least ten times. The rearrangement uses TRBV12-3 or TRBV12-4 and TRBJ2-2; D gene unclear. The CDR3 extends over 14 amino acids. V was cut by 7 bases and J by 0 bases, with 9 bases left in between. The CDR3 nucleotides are TGTGCCAGCACCGCACAGCCGAACACCGGGGAGCTGTTTTTT. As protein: CASTAQPNTGELFF.

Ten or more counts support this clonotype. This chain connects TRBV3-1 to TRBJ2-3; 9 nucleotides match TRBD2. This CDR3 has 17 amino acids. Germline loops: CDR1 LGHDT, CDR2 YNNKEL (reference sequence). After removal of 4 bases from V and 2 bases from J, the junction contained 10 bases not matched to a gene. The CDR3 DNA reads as TGTGCCAGCAGCCCTCAAGGGCTAGCGGGACCCACAGATACGCAGTATTTT. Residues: CASSPQGLAGPTDTQYF.

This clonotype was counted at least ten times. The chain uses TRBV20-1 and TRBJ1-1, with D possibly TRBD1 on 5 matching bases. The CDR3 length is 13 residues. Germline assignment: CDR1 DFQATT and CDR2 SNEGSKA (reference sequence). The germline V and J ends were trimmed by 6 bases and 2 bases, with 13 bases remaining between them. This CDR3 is CSASGRANTEAFF. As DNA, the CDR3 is TGCAGTGCCTCGGGCAGGGCAAACACTGAAGCTTTCTTT.

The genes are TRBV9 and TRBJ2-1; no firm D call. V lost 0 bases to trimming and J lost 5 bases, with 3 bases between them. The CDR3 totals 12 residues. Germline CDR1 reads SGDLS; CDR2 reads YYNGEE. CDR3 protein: CASSVVNNEQFF. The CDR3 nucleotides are TGTGCCAGCAGCGTAGTCAACAATGAGCAGTTCTTC.

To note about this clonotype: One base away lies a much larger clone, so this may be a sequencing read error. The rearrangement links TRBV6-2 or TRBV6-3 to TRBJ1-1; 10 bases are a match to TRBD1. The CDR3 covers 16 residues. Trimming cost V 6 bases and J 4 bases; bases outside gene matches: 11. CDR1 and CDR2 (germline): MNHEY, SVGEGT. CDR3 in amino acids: CASSREVGTGVTEAFF. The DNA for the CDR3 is TGTGCCAGCAGCCGGGAGGTCGGGACAGGGGTCACTGAAGCTTTCTTT.

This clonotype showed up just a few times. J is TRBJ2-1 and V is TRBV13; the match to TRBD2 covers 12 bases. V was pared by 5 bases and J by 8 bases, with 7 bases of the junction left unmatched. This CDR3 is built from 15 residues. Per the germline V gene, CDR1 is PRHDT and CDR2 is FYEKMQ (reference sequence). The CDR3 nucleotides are TGTGCCAGCAGCGACCCTAGCGGGGGGGTACATGAGCAGTTCTTC. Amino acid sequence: CASSDPSGGVHEQFF.

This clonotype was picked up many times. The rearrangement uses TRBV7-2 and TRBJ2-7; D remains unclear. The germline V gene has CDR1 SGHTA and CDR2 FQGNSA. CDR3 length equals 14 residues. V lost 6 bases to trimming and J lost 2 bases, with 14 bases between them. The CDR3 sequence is CASRGRSETYEQYF. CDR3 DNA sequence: TGTGCCAGCAGAGGACGCAGCGAGACCTACGAGCAGTACTTC.

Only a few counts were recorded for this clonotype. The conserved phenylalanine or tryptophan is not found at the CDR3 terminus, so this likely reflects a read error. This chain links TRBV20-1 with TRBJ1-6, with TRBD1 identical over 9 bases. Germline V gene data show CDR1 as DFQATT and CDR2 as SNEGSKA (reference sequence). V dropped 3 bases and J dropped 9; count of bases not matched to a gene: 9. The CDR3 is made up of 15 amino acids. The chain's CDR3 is CSASTSGTGISPLHC. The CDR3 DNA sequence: TGCAGTGCTAGTACTAGCGGGACAGGGATTTCACCCCTCCACTGT.

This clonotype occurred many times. The CDR3 is CASSLAWRATNEKLFF. The CDR3 bases are TGTGCCAGCAGCTTAGCTTGGCGGGCAACTAATGAAAAACTGTTTTTT. The genes are TRBV7-2 and TRBJ1-4; D is unresolved. The CDR3 is made up of 16 amino acids. The germline CDR1 and CDR2 sequences are SGHTA and FQGNSA. V lost 0 bases, J lost 0 bases, and 8 bases lay in between.

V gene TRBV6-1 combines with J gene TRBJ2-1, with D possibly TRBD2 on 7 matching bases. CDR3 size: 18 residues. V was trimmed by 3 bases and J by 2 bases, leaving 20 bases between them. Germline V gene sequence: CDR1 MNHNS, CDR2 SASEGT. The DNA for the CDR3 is TGTGCCAGCAGTGACGGGCTGGGGGGGCGGGGGCCCTACAATGAGCAGTTCTTC. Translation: CASSDGLGGRGPYNEQFF.